These 8 T cell receptor beta chains were sequenced from one sample in a study of blood T cell repertoires in COVID-19. The data were produced by immunoSEQ multiplex PCR, yet TCRdb's version contains in-frame clones alone and is incomplete. Of about 180,000 clones detected, roughly three quarters appear once; the ten largest clones hold 14%. What was sequenced was PBMCs or T cells enriched from blood (not recorded which). The origin of the receptors is a man between 60 and 75 years old who had been exposed to COVID-19.

CDR3 protein: CASSAYLLPLAGGRVNIQYF. CDR3 in DNA: TGTGCCAGTAGTGCTTATCTCCTCCCCCTAGCGGGAGGCCGTGTAAACATTCAGTACTTC. The rearrangement links TRBV19 to TRBJ2-4; 11 positions agree with TRBD2. Germline values: CDR1 LNHDA, CDR2 SQIVND (reference sequence). The CDR3 has 20 amino acids. V lost 5 bases, J lost 6 bases, and 21 bases stayed unmatched.

This chain links TRBV29-1 with TRBJ2-3; D gene ambiguous. Germline CDR1 SQVTM, CDR2 ANQGSEA. V lost 5 bases and J 1 base, leaving 13 bases between the germline ends. This CDR3 has 14 residues. Here the CDR3 reads CSVCLGPGTDTQYF. The DNA for the CDR3 is TGCAGCGTTTGCCTAGGCCCCGGCACAGATACGCAGTATTTT.

V usage is TRBV19 and J usage is TRBJ2-2, with a weak D call TRBD2 (6 bases). The CDR3 length is 17 residues. Between the trimmed V and J ends, which lost 4 bases and 4 bases, there was a span of 19 bases. Germline CDR1 is LNHDA and CDR2 is SQIVND (reference sequence). The CDR3 loop is CASSNPQLAGTTGELFF. CDR3 nucleotide sequence: TGTGCCAGTAGTAACCCCCAATTGGCGGGAACCACCGGGGAGCTGTTTTTT.

This chain links TRBV5-1 with TRBJ2-7; the match to TRBD1 covers 8 bases. CDR3 length: 15 residues. J lost 3 bases, V lost 0 bases, and 5 bases had no gene match. Germline CDR1 reads SGHRS; CDR2 reads YFSETQ. The chain's CDR3 is CASSLAPTGDYEQYF. The CDR3 bases are TGCGCCAGCAGCTTGGCCCCGACAGGGGACTACGAGCAGTACTTC.

J is TRBJ1-4 and V is TRBV5-1, with D possibly TRBD1 on 6 matching bases. The CDR3 is 16 residues long. The germline V gene encodes CDR1 SGHRS and CDR2 YFSETQ. V was cut by 0 bases and J by 5 bases, with 14 bases left in between. CDR3 nucleotides: TGCGCCAGCAGCTTGGATGGGGGAGGGGGAAATGAAAAACTGTTTTTT. Protein product: CASSLDGGGGNEKLFF.

J is TRBJ2-1 and V is TRBV11-2; D is possibly TRBD2 (6 bases). The ends were cut back, 5 bases at V and 4 bases at J, with 18 bases in the middle. The CDR3 is made up of 16 amino acids. Germline assignment: CDR1 SGHAT and CDR2 FQNNGV. The CDR3 loop reads CASSGRGTFSYNEQFF. For the CDR3, the DNA is TGTGCCAGCAGCGGTAGAGGGACTTTCTCATACAATGAGCAGTTCTTC.

This clone was picked up a small number of times. This sequence joins TRBV16 and TRBJ1-5; D unclear. The germline CDR1 and CDR2 sequences are KGHSY and FQNENV. CDR3 length: 16 residues. The ends were cut back, 1 base at V and 0 bases at J, with 10 bases in the middle. The DNA of the CDR3 is TGTGCCAGCAGCCAATGGGCCAGTAATAGCAATCAGCCCCAGCATTTT. This encodes CASSQWASNSNQPQHF.

V is TRBV6-5 and J is TRBJ2-5, with TRBD2 matching over 11 bases. CDR3 length equals 13 residues. With V trimmed by 10 bases and J by 7 bases, 8 bases remained unmatched. Germline loops: CDR1 MNHEY, CDR2 SVGAGI. The DNA of the CDR3 is TGTGCCACCGGGACTAGCGGCGGGGGGACCCAGTACTTC. As protein: CATGTSGGGTQYF.